The clone carrying this T cell receptor beta chain has just a few counts. Antigen unknown. This entry comes from a study of cytomegalovirus exposure and HLA in healthy donors. General study points: CMV antigen specificity was confirmed in vitro for three CMV-associated chains. The study reported that TCR beta sequences accurately predicted HLA-A and HLA-B alleles in most subjects.

Use of 60 Vbeta and 13 Jbeta primers characterized the PCR. In the original workflow: Later analysis identified tens of millions of unique TCR beta chains, roughly 11 million shared. Sequencing used immunoSEQ multiplex PCR; TCRdb keeps in-frame clones, though not all of them. From that table come the V and J calls and clone size; the DNA was used to work out D and trimming. This sample has roughly 100,000 clones, with around 86% found just once. The germline CDR1 and CDR2 sequences are MNHNS and SASEGT. The CDR3 is 13 amino acids. Trimming removed 4 bases from V and 5 bases from J, with 11 bases in between. These donors counted as nominally healthy when sampled, but unrecorded immune exposures were likely.

This TCR came from a female donor in good health and CMV-seropositive. This chain connects TRBV6-1 to TRBJ2-5; a weak D match, TRBD1 (6 bases). The material sequenced was PBMCs. CDR3 in amino acids: CASSGDTRETQYF. The CDR3, as DNA: TGTGCCAGCAGTGGGGACACCCGGGAGACCCAGTACTTC.